This T cell receptor (beta chain) was recorded in a study of tumor T cells in aggressive B-cell lymphoma. Only in-frame clones appear in the TCRdb table, and some are missing; sequencing was by immunoSEQ multiplex PCR. The data hold 2,000 to 3,000 clones, with about 91% observed a single time. Germline V lookup: CDR1 SGHTA, CDR2 FQGNSA. Trimming took 4 bases from V and 3 from J; bases not matched to a gene: 3. The CDR3 is 15 residues long. This clonotype was obtained from an adult with diffuse large B cell lymphoma. Specimen: tumor tissue. This chain uses TRBV7-2 with TRBJ2-2, with TRBD1 matching over 9 bases. CDR3 amino acids: CASSSGTGYTGELFF. In DNA, the CDR3 is TGTGCCAGCAGCTCCGGGACAGGGTACACCGGGGAGCTGTTTTTT.